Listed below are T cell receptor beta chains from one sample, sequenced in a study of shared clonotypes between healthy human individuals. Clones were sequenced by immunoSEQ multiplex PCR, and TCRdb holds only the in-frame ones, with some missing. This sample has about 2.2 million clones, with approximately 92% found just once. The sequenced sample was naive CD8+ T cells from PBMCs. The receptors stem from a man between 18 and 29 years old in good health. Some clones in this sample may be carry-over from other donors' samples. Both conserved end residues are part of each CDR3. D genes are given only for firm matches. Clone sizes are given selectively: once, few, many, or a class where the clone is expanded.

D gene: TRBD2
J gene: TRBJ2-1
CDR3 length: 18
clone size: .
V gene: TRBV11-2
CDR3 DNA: TGTGCCAGCAGCTTAACCCCAGGAGAGCGGGAGGGGGGCAATGAGCAGTTCTTC
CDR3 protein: CASSLTPGEREGGNEQFF

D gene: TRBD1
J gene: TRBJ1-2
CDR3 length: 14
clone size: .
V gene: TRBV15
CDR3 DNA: TGTGCCACCAGCAGAGCAGGGGGGACCCATGGCTACACCTTC
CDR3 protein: CATSRAGGTHGYTF

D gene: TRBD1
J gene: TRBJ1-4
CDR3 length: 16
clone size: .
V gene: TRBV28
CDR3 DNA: TGTGCCAGCAGTTTATGGGCCACAGGGGCTAATGAAAAACTGTTTTTT
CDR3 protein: CASSLWATGANEKLFF

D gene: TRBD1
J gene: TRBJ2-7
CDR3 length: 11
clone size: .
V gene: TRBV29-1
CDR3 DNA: TGCAGCGGGGGACAGGCCTACGAGCAGTACTTC
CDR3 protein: CSGGQAYEQYF

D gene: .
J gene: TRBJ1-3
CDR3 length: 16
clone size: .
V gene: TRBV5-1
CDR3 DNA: TGCGCCAGCAGCTTAGATACAGGGCCCGCTGGAAACACCATATATTTT
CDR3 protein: CASSLDTGPAGNTIYF

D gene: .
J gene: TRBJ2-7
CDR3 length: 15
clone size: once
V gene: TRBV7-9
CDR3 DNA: TGTGCCAGCAGCTTAGCTCGGCGGAACTCCTACGAGCAGTACTTC
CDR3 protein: CASSLARRNSYEQYF

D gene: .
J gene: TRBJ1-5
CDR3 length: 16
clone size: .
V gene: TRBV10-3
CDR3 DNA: TGTGCCATCAGTGAGTCGACAGAACCTAGCAATCAGCCCCAGCATTTT
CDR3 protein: CAISESTEPSNQPQHF

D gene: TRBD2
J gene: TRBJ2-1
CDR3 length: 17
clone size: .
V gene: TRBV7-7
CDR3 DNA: TGTGCCAGCAGCTTACGACCGGGACTAGCGGGAGTCCATGAGCAGTTCTTC
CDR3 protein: CASSLRPGLAGVHEQFF

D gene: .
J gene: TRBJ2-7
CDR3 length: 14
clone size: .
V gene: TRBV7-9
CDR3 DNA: TGTGCCAGCAGCTTAGAGGGGAAAGGGTACGAGCAGTACTTC
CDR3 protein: CASSLEGKGYEQYF

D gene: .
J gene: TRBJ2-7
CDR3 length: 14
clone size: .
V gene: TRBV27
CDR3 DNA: TGTGCCAGCAGTTTAGTCTGGGCTGATGACGAGCAGTACTTC
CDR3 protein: CASSLVWADDEQYF

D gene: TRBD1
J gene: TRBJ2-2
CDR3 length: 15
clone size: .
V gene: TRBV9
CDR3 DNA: TGTGCCAGCAGCGTGCAGGGGGTCAGATTCGGGGAGCTGTTTTTT
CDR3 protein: CASSVQGVRFGELFF

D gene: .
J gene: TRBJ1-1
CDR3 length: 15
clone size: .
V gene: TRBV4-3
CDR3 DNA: TGCGCCAGCAGCCAAGATACGGGAAGGGACACTGAAGCTTTCTTT
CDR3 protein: CASSQDTGRDTEAFF

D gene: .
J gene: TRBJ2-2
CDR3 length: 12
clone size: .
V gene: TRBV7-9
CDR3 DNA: TGTGCCAGCAACTATGTTGGCGGGGAGCTGTTTTTT
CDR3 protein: CASNYVGGELFF

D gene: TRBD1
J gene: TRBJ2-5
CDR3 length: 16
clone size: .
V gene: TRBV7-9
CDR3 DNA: TGTGCCAGCAGCTTTCCGGGACAGGGGGTAAGGGAGACCCAGTACTTC
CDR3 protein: CASSFPGQGVRETQYF

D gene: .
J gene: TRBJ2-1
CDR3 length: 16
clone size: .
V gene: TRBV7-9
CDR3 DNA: TGTGCCAGCAGCTCATCCTTATTAGGGGCGGGAAATGAGCAGTTCTTC
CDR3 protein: CASSSSLLGAGNEQFF

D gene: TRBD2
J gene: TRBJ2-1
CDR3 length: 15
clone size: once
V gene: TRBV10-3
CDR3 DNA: TGTGCCATCAGGCCCCTATTGGCGGGGGACAATGAGCAGTTCTTC
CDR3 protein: CAIRPLLAGDNEQFF

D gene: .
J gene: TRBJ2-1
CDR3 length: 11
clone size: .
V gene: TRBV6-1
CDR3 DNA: TGTGCCAGCAGTGGCCCCCACGAGCAGTTCTTC
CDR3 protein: CASSGPHEQFF

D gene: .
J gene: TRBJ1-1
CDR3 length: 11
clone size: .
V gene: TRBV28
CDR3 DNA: TGTGCCAGCAGTTTCGACCTTGAAGCTTTCTTT
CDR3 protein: CASSFDLEAFF

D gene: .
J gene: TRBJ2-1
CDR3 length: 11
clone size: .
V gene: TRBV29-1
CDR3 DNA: TGCGTCGTGAGCTCCTACAATGAGCAGTTCTTC
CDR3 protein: CVVSSYNEQFF

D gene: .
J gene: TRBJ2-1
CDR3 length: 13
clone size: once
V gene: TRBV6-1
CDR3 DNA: TGTGCCAGCAGTGTTTGGCAGCCCAATGAGCAGTTCTTC
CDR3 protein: CASSVWQPNEQFF

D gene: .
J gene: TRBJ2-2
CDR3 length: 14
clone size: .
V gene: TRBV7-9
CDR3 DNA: TGTGCCAGCAGCCAAGACACCAACACCGGGGAGCTGTTTTTT
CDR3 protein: CASSQDTNTGELFF

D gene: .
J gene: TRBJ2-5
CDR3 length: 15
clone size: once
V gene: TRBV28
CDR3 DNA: TGTGCCAGCAGTTTACTGCAGGGGGGTTTAGAGACCCAGTACTTC
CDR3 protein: CASSLLQGGLETQYF

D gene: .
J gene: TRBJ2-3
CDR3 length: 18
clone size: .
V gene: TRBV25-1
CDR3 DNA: TGTGCCAGCAGTGGAACCGGGAGCACGAGACCTAGCACAGATACGCAGTATTTT
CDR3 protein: CASSGTGSTRPSTDTQYF

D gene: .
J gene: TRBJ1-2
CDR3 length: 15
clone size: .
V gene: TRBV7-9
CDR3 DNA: TGTGCCAGCAGCTTAGCGGGCAGGGGTTTATATGGCTACACCTTC
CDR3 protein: CASSLAGRGLYGYTF

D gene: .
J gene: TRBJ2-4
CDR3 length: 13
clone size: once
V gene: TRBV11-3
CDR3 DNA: TGTGCCAGCAGCTTGTCAGGGAGAGGCATTCAGTACTTC
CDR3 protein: CASSLSGRGIQYF

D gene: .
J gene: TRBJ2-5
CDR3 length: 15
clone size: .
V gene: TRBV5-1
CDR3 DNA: TGCGCCAGCAGCTACGCAGGGACCCCCCGAGAGACCCAGTACTTC
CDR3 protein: CASSYAGTPRETQYF

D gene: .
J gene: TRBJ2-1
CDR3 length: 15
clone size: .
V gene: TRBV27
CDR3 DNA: TGTGCCAGCAGTTTAGGTCAGGGGTCCTACAATGAGCAGTTCTTC
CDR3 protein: CASSLGQGSYNEQFF

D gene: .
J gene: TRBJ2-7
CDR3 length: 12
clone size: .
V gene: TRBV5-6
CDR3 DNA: TGTGCCAGCAGCTTGGGCCGGACAGAAGAGTACTTC
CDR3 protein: CASSLGRTEEYF

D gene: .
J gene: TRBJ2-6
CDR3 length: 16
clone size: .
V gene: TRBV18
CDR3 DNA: TGTGCCAGCTCACGCCGACTGCTCTCTGGGGCCAACGTCCTGACTTTC
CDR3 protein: CASSRRLLSGANVLTF

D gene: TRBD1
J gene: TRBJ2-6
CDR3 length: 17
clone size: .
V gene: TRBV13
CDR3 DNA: TGTGCCAGCAGCTTTGAAGGGGGCATCTCTGGGGCCAACGTCCTGACTTTC
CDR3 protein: CASSFEGGISGANVLTF

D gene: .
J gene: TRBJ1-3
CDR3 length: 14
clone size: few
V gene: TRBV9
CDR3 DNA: TGTGCCTCCGCGGCGGGGGCAAGTGGAAACACCATATATTTT
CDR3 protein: CASAAGASGNTIYF

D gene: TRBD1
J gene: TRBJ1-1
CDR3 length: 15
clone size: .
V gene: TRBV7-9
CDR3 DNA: TGTGCCAGCAGCCCGCGGGACAGTACGAACACTGAAGCTTTCTTT
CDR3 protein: CASSPRDSTNTEAFF

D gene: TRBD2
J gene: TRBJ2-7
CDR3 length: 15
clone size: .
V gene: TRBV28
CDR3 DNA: TGTGCCAGCAGTTTGGAGCGGGAGACAACCTACGAGCAGTACTTC
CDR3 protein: CASSLERETTYEQYF

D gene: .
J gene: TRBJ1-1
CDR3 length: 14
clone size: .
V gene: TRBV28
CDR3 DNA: TGTGCCAGCAGTTTGGTGGGATGGAGCACTGAAGCTTTCTTT
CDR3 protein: CASSLVGWSTEAFF

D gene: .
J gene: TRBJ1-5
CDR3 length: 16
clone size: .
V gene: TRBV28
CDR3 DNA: TGTGCCAGCTCGAACGCGCGGGGGGCGAGCAATCAGCCCCAGCATTTT
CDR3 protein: CASSNARGASNQPQHF

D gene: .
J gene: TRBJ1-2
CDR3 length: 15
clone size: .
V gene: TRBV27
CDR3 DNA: TGTGCCAGCAGGGGGGGTACACCGGAACTGTATGGCTACACCTTC
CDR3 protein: CASRGGTPELYGYTF

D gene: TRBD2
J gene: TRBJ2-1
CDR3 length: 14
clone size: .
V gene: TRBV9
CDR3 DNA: TGTGCCAGCAGCGTAGAACTAGCGGGAGCTGAGCAGTTCTTC
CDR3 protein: CASSVELAGAEQFF

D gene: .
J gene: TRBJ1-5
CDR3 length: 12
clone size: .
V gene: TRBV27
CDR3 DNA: TGTGCCAGCAGTTTGAATGGGCAGCCCCAGCATTTT
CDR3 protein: CASSLNGQPQHF

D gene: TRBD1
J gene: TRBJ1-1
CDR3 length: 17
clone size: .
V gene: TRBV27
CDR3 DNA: TGTGCCAGCAGTTTCCTCGGACAGGGGGCAGGCCGGGGTGAAGCTTTCTTT
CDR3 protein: CASSFLGQGAGRGEAFF

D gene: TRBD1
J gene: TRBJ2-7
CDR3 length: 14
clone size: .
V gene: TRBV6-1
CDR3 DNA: TGTGCCAGCAGTGACGTGACAGGGTTATACGAGCAGTACTTC
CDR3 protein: CASSDVTGLYEQYF

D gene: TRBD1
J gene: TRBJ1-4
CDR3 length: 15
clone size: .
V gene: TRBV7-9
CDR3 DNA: TGTGCCAGCAGCTTATTGGGGACAGGGGACGAAAAACTGTTTTTT
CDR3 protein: CASSLLGTGDEKLFF

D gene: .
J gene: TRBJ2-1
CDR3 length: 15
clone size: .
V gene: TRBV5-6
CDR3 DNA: TGTGCCAGCAGCTCACTAGGGAGGAACTACAATGAGCAGTTCTTC
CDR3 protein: CASSSLGRNYNEQFF

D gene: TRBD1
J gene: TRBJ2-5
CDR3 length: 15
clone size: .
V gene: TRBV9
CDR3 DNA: TGTGCCAGCAGCGCAACGACAGGGGTGAGGGAGACCCAGTACTTC
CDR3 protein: CASSATTGVRETQYF

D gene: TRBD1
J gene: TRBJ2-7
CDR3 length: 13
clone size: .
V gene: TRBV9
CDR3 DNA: TGTGCCAGCAGCCCGGGGACAGGTTACGAGCAGTACTTC
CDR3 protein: CASSPGTGYEQYF

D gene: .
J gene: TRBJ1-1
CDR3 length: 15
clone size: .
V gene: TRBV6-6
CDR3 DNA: TGTGCCAGCAGTTACCTTGTGACAACCAACACTGAAGCTTTCTTT
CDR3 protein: CASSYLVTTNTEAFF

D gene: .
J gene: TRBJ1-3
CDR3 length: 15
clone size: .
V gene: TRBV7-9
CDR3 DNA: TGTGCCAGCAGCGCTACAGGGTCCTCTGGAAACACCATATATTTT
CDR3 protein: CASSATGSSGNTIYF

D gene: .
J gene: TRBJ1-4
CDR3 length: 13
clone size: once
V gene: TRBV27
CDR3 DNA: TGTGCCAGCAAACAGGGCGGGTCGGGAAAACTGTTTTTT
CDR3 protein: CASKQGGSGKLFF

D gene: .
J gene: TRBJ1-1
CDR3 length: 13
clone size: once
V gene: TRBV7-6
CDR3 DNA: TGTGCCAGCAGCTTAGAGGGGACCACTGAAGCTTTCTTT
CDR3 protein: CASSLEGTTEAFF

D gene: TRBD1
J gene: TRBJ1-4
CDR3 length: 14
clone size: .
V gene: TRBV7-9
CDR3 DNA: TGTGCCAGCAGCTGGACAGGGGCCAGGGAAAAACTGTTTTTT
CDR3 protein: CASSWTGAREKLFF

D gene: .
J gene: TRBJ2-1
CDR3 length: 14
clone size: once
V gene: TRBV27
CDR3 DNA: TGTGCCAGCAGTTTAGGGGGCAGGGTCTATGAGCAGTTCTTC
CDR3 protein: CASSLGGRVYEQFF

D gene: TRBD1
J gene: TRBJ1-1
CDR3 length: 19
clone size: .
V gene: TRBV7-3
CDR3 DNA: TGTGCCAGCAGCCCGACCCCCGGACAGGGGGCGCGTCTGAACACTGAAGCTTTCTTT
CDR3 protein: CASSPTPGQGARLNTEAFF

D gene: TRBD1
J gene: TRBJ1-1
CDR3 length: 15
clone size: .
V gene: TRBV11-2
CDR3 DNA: TGTGCCAGCGGCGTATCAACAGGGGGCATCTCTGAAGCTTTCTTT
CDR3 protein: CASGVSTGGISEAFF

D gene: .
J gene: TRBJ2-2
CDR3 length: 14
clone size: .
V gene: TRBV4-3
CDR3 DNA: TGCGCCAGCAGCCAAGTGGGGGGCACCGGGGAGCTGTTTTTT
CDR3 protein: CASSQVGGTGELFF

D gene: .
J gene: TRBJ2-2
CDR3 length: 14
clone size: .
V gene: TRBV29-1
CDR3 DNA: TGCAGCGTTCGTGGAGGGGCGTGGGGCGGGGAGCTGTTTTTT
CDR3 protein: CSVRGGAWGGELFF

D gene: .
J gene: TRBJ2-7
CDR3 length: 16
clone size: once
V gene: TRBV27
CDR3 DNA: TGTGCCAGCAGCACATCGGCGGGGGCAGTAGCCTACGAGCAGTACTTC
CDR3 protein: CASSTSAGAVAYEQYF

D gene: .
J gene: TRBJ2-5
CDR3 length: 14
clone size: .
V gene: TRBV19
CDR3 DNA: TGTGCCAGTAGTGCAGGGGGAGGGCCTGAGACCCAGTACTTC
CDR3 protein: CASSAGGGPETQYF